Listed here are 30 T cell receptor beta chains from one sample, sequenced in a study of shared T cell receptors in the human thymus. Only in-frame clones appear in the TCRdb table, and some are missing; sequencing was by immunoSEQ multiplex PCR. Altogether roughly 500,000 clones are present, approximately 78% being singletons, with the ten largest covering less than 0.015%. The data were also submitted as part of a second study, on human thymus T cells.

Input material: thymocytes. The receptors come from a boy younger than two with a congenital heart defect.

This clone has a handful of counts. V gene TRBV6-1 combines with J gene TRBJ2-2; perhaps TRBD1 as D (6 bases). The germline gives CDR1 MNHNS, CDR2 SASEGT. With 0 bases removed from V and 2 bases from J, the gap between germline ends came to 13 bases. This CDR3 is 17 amino acids long. The CDR3: CASSEALLDRNTGELFF. The CDR3, as DNA: TGTGCCAGCAGTGAAGCCCTCCTGGACAGAAACACCGGGGAGCTGTTTTTT.

CDR3: CASSQALAGGAYEQYF. The CDR3 DNA reads TGTGCCAGCAGCCAGGCACTAGCGGGAGGTGCCTACGAGCAGTACTTC. V gene TRBV14 combines with J gene TRBJ2-7; 12 bases are a match to TRBD2. This CDR3 is 16 amino acids long. The ends lost 3 bases at V and 2 bases at J; junction bases unmatched: 5. Germline V gene sequence: CDR1 SGHDN, CDR2 FVKESK.

The chain recombines TRBV4-1 with TRBJ1-1; the match to TRBD1 covers 11 bases. From germline, CDR1 is MGHRA and CDR2 YSYEKL. The J segment lost 5 bases and the V segment lost 0 bases, leaving 2 bases of the junction unmatched. CDR3 length: 15 amino acids. CDR3 nucleotide sequence: TGCGCCAGCAGCCAAGATGGGACAGGGGGGACTGAAGCTTTCTTT. This gives the protein CASSQDGTGGTEAFF.

This clone was counted a few times. V is TRBV19 and J is TRBJ2-5; 9 bases agree with TRBD1. With 6 bases clipped from V and 3 bases from J, the junction kept 8 bases outside the gene matches. Looked up from germline, CDR1 is LNHDA and CDR2 is SQIVND (reference sequence). The CDR3 covers 15 residues. CDR3 protein: CASRKNRDREETQYF. The CDR3 DNA is TGTGCCAGTAGGAAAAACCGGGACAGGGAAGAGACCCAGTACTTC.

The chain links TRBV5-1 to TRBJ1-4; D possibly corresponds to TRBD1 (6 bases). CDR1 and CDR2 (germline): SGHRS, YFSETQ. The CDR3 has 14 residues. V gave up 0 bases and J gave up 7 bases, with 10 bases separating them. CDR3 protein: CASSLGQAFEKLFF. CDR3 coding DNA: TGCGCCAGCAGCTTGGGACAGGCTTTTGAAAAACTGTTTTTT.

The CDR3 protein is CASGLWAGEGVDNEQFF. DNA of the CDR3: TGTGCTAGTGGTCTCTGGGCGGGAGAGGGGGTTGACAATGAGCAGTTCTTC. The chain couples TRBV12-5 to TRBJ2-1, with D tentatively TRBD2 (7 bases). Trimming took off 5 bases at V and 5 bases at J, with 22 bases between the two ends. This CDR3 comprises 17 residues. Germline CDR1 reads LGHNT; CDR2 reads FRNRAP.

This clone has just a few counts. This chain connects TRBV5-4 to TRBJ2-7, with 10 bases that match TRBD2. Germline-derived CDR1 and CDR2 are SGHNT and YYREEE (reference sequence). The CDR3 extends over 16 amino acids. J lost 6 bases, V lost 2 bases, and 11 bases had no gene match. CDR3 nucleotides: TGTGCCAGCAGCTTCCTCCTGAACAGCGGGAGGGGCGAGCAGTACTTC. Translated: CASSFLLNSGRGEQYF.

This chain's CDR3 is CASGPPTEDDEQFF. The CDR3 DNA is TGTGCTAGTGGTCCTCCGACGGAGGACGATGAGCAGTTCTTC. The V gene is TRBV12-5, the J gene TRBJ2-1; D is possibly TRBD2 (5 bases). CDR3 length: 14 amino acids. Germline V gives CDR1 LGHNT, CDR2 FRNRAP. V lost 5 bases to trimming and J lost 8 bases, with 16 bases between them.

DNA for the CDR3: TGTGCCAGCAGTGAGAAAACGGGAGTCTCCTACAATGAGCAGTTCTTC. Amino acids: CASSEKTGVSYNEQFF. The V and J genes are TRBV6-4 and TRBJ2-1; D might be TRBD2 (6 bases). CDR3 length: 16 residues. Germline V gene data show CDR1 as MRHNA and CDR2 as SNTAGT. V lost 3 bases and J 0 bases, leaving 12 bases between the germline ends.

The chain is built from TRBV9 and TRBJ2-5, with D tentatively TRBD2 (6 bases). CDR3 length: 16 amino acids. The germline V and J ends were trimmed by 3 bases and 5 bases, with 20 bases remaining between them. In germline, CDR1 is SGDLS, CDR2 YYNGEE. CDR3 in DNA: TGTGCCAGCAGCGCCCAGGGACTCCGCGGAAGGGAGACCCAGTACTTC. Residues: CASSAQGLRGRETQYF. The variable domain in full, with the rest retrieved from reference TRBV9 and TRBJ2-5, is DSGVTQTPKHLITATGQRVTLRCSPRSGDLSVYWYQQSLDQGLQFLIQYYNGEERAKGNILERFSAQQFPDLHSELNLSSLELGDSALYFCASSAQGLRGRETQYFGPGTRLLVL.

V and J are TRBV11-3 and TRBJ2-2, with TRBD1 as a possible D gene (6 bases). CDR3 size: 14 residues. V lost 3 bases and J lost 4, with 9 bases in between. Germline CDR1 is SGHNT and CDR2 is YENEEA. CDR3 DNA sequence: TGTGCCAGCAGCTTCGGGACATTCACCGGGGAGCTGTTTTTT. Protein: CASSFGTFTGELFF.

The gene calls are TRBV28 and TRBJ2-7; the D gene is possibly TRBD2 (6 bases). Per the germline V gene, CDR1 is MDHEN and CDR2 is SYDVKM. The CDR3 consists of 13 residues. Trimming shortened V by 6 bases and J by 5 bases, and 14 bases separated the two germline ends. CDR3 nucleotide sequence: TGTGCCAGCAGCGGGGAGGCCCGTAACGAGCAGTACTTC. This sequence encodes CASSGEARNEQYF.

V and J are TRBV27 and TRBJ2-1; 7 bases fit TRBD2. CDR1 MNHEY and CDR2 SMNVEV come from the germline V gene (reference sequence). Germline trimming cut 1 base from V and 4 bases from J; bases unmatched to any gene: 4. The CDR3 is made up of 15 amino acids. The CDR3 DNA is TGTGCCAGCAGTTTATGGGCTAGCGGATACAATGAGCAGTTCTTC. It is translated as CASSLWASGYNEQFF.

The rearrangement links TRBV7-9 to TRBJ2-7; 8 bases match TRBD2. The ends lost 5 bases at V and 7 bases at J; junction bases unmatched: 10. The CDR3 extends over 14 amino acids. Germline CDR1 and CDR2: SEHNR and FQNEAQ (reference sequence). CDR3 protein: CASSAPGGPQEQYF. CDR3 nucleotide sequence: TGTGCCAGCAGCGCGCCGGGAGGGCCTCAGGAGCAGTACTTC.

The J gene is TRBJ2-7, the V gene TRBV7-9, with TRBD1 identical over 7 bases. The CDR3 is 17 residues long. Germline CDR1 reads SEHNR; CDR2 reads FQNEAQ (reference sequence). The junction had 15 bases not matched to a gene; V was cut back by 3 bases and J by 4 bases. The CDR3 sequence: CASSFPGRGRIGYEQYF. The CDR3 coding sequence is TGTGCCAGCAGCTTCCCAGGAAGGGGGCGCATAGGATACGAGCAGTACTTC.

The V gene is TRBV6-5, the J gene TRBJ1-4, with 7 nucleotides matching TRBD1. The CDR3 is 14 residues long. The V gene's germline CDR1 is MNHEY and CDR2 SVGAGI. Unmatched junction bases numbered 3, after V lost 0 bases and J lost 8 bases. CDR3 DNA: TGTGCCAGCAGTTACTCAGGGGGCGGCGAAAAACTGTTTTTT. Amino acid sequence: CASSYSGGGEKLFF.

The chain uses TRBV6-4 and TRBJ1-5; D possibly corresponds to TRBD1 (5 bases). The CDR3 spans 13 residues. CDR1 MRHNA and CDR2 SNTAGT come from the germline V gene. Trimming took 6 bases from V and 2 from J, leaving 8 bases between them. CDR3 region: CASSPQGNQPQHF. In nucleotides, the CDR3 is TGTGCCAGCAGCCCACAGGGCAATCAGCCCCAGCATTTT.

The chain combines TRBV9 with TRBJ2-1, with 14 bases matching TRBD2. This CDR3 spans 19 amino acids. The germline CDR1 and CDR2 sequences are SGDLS and YYNGEE. The V segment lost 4 bases and the J segment 2 bases; nucleotides outside the gene matches: 11. DNA for the CDR3: TGTGCCAGCAGCTCTCTTAGGACTAGCGGGAGGTGGGCCTACAATGAGCAGTTCTTC. This sequence encodes CASSSLRTSGRWAYNEQFF.

The chain couples TRBV7-9 to TRBJ2-3; tentatively, D is TRBD1 (5 bases). V was cut by 3 bases and J by 1 base, with 5 bases left in between. The CDR3 covers 13 residues. The germline CDR1 and CDR2 sequences are SEHNR and FQNEAQ (reference sequence). Here the CDR3 DNA reads TGTGCCAGCAGCTTCAGGGGCACAGATACGCAGTATTTT. It specifies CASSFRGTDTQYF.

The chain is built from TRBV15 and TRBJ1-1; D not certain. CDR1 LNHNV and CDR2 YYDKDF come from the germline V gene (reference sequence). This CDR3 region has 13 residues. V lost 6 bases, J lost 0 bases, and 8 bases lay in between. CDR3 sequence: CATRGGMNTEAFF. In nucleotides, the CDR3 is TGTGCCACCAGGGGCGGGATGAACACTGAAGCTTTCTTT.

This clone was observed a few times. The chain joins TRBV5-1 to TRBJ2-7, with 10 bases lining up with TRBD2. TRBJ2-1 explains the end of the DNA better; the J call may be wrong. The CDR3 totals 16 residues. Per the germline V gene, CDR1 is SGHRS and CDR2 is YFSETQ. The chain's CDR3 is CASSCGSGRGCNEQFF. The CDR3 nucleotides are TGCGCCAGCAGCTGCGGCAGCGGGAGGGGTTGCAATGAGCAGTTCTTC.

Comments on this clone: This sample includes further DNA sequences coding for the same CDR3. For the CDR3, the DNA is TGCAGTGCCCCCCGAGAGACCCAGTACTTC. Its translation is CSAPRETQYF. V gene TRBV20-1 combines with J gene TRBJ2-5; D remains unclear. Deletions cut 6 bases from V and 4 bases from J, with 6 bases between. CDR3 length equals 10 residues. CDR1 is DFQATT, CDR2 SNEGSKA, per germline (reference sequence).

The chain employs TRBV25-1 and TRBJ1-2, with D hard to call. V shed 2 bases and J shed 1 base, with 14 bases lying between them. The CDR3 covers 16 residues. Germline CDR1 and CDR2: MGHDK and SYGVNS. CDR3 DNA sequence: TGTGCCAGCAGTGAAACGAGGTCGGGGTGTAACTATGGCTACACCTTC. It translates to CASSETRSGCNYGYTF.

The chain combines TRBV27 with TRBJ2-7, with D maybe TRBD2 (6 bases). Germline-derived CDR1 and CDR2 are MNHEY and SMNVEV (reference sequence). CDR3 size: 14 residues. Trimming removed 5 bases at V and 5 bases at J, with 16 bases between. The CDR3 nucleotides are TGTGCCAGCAGTCCCGGGAGAACGGGAAACGAGCAGTACTTC. Its protein is CASSPGRTGNEQYF.

This clone is a singleton in its sample. The genes are TRBV5-4 and TRBJ2-1; TRBD2 matches at 8 bases. This CDR3 comprises 14 residues. The junction had 11 bases not matched to a gene; V was cut back by 0 bases and J by 15 bases. CDR1 is SGHNT, CDR2 YYREEE, per germline (reference sequence). The CDR3 protein is CASSLAVGAGGAFF. The CDR3 DNA reads as TGTGCCAGCAGCTTGGCCGTCGGGGCGGGAGGCGCGTTCTTC.

The CDR3 protein is CASSPGTSGYEQYF. For the CDR3, the DNA is TGTGCCAGCAGCCCGGGGACTAGCGGTTACGAGCAGTACTTC. The genes are TRBV5-8 and TRBJ2-7, with 11 bases identical to TRBD2. Germline V gene lookup returns CDR1 SGHTS and CDR2 YDEGEE. The CDR3 is 14 residues long. Losses at the gene ends were 4 bases for V and 4 bases for J; bases not matched to a gene: 4.

The CDR3 sequence: CATSRKDRGRQPQHF. CDR3 in DNA: TGTGCCACCAGCAGAAAGGACAGGGGTCGTCAGCCCCAGCATTTT. The chain joins TRBV15 to TRBJ1-5, with 9 bases aligning to TRBD1. Germline-derived CDR1 and CDR2 are LNHNV and YYDKDF (reference sequence). J was trimmed by 6 bases and V by 2 bases; bases with no gene match: 5. The CDR3 covers 15 residues.

This rearrangement joins TRBV4-3 to TRBJ1-3; D unclear. Per the germline V gene, CDR1 is LGHNA and CDR2 is YSLEER. This CDR3 is 17 amino acids long. V shed 3 bases and J shed 0 bases, with 15 bases lying between them. The CDR3 DNA sequence: TGCGCCAGCAGCCATGGGAGGATCACCGACTCTGGAAACACCATATATTTT. Amino acids: CASSHGRITDSGNTIYF.

This sequence joins TRBV11-3 and TRBJ2-5; D is uncertain. This CDR3 spans 15 amino acids. Germline V CDR1 and CDR2: SGHNT, YENEEA. The V end was cut by 0 bases, the J end by 5 bases, with 13 bases between. The CDR3 here is CASSLDHRDGETQYF. As DNA, the CDR3 is TGTGCCAGCAGCTTAGATCATCGAGACGGGGAGACCCAGTACTTC.

This sequence joins TRBV7-9 and TRBJ2-1; TRBD1 matches at 10 bases. Germline-derived CDR1 and CDR2 are SEHNR and FQNEAQ (reference sequence). There are 15 residues in the CDR3. The trim removed 5 bases at V and 1 base at J, leaving 2 bases unmatched. In nucleotides, the CDR3 is TGTGCCAGCAGCCCGGACAGGGGGTCCTACAATGAGCAGTTCTTC. Translated: CASSPDRGSYNEQFF.